Below, 21 T cell receptor beta chains from the same sample are listed, as sequenced in a study of blood T cell repertoires in COVID-19. Assay: immunoSEQ multiplex PCR; the TCRdb copy retains only in-frame clones and omits some. Of about 200,000 clones listed, 85% were seen once; the top ten hold around 19%. The material sequenced was PBMCs or T cells enriched from blood (not recorded which). These receptors were taken from a man aged 35 to 55 who had recovered from COVID-19.

The genes are TRBV6-2 or TRBV6-3 and TRBJ2-2; possible D gene TRBD2, 6 bases. Trimming left V 4 bases short and J 7 bases short, with 10 bases between. Germline CDR1 is MNHEY and CDR2 is SVGEGT. The CDR3 covers 13 residues. The DNA of the CDR3 is TGTGCCAGCAGTTGGAGGGTGAGCGGGGAGCTGTTTTTT. It yields the protein CASSWRVSGELFF.

This chain links TRBV28 with TRBJ1-5; TRBD1 might be the D (6 bases). V was pared by 3 bases and J by 7 bases, with 13 bases between. The CDR3 is 14 residues long. The germline CDR1 and CDR2 sequences are MDHEN and SYDVKM. The CDR3 spells CASSFQGLWQPQHF. As DNA, the CDR3 is TGTGCCAGCAGTTTTCAGGGGTTGTGGCAGCCCCAGCATTTT.

The chain recombines TRBV24-1 with TRBJ2-1, with a possible D match to TRBD1 (5 bases). The V gene's germline CDR1 is KGHDR and CDR2 SFDVKD. This CDR3 is 11 amino acids long. Between the trimmed V and J ends, which lost 4 bases and 10 bases, there was a span of 7 bases. The CDR3 DNA reads TGTGCCACCAGTGACAGGGTAGAGCAGTTCTTC. Encoded protein: CATSDRVEQFF.

The chain links TRBV3-1 (or the pseudogene TRBV3-2) to TRBJ2-2, with 7 bases fitting TRBD1. Germline CDR1 is LGHDT and CDR2 is YNNKEL (reference sequence). V shed 3 bases, J shed 2 bases, and the junction held 9 bases outside the gene matches. This CDR3 has 17 residues. Written as DNA, the CDR3 is TGTGCCAGCAGCCAGCCCCTTAACAGGGGTAACACCGGGGAGCTGTTTTTT. Protein: CASSQPLNRGNTGELFF.

The chain employs TRBV29-1 and TRBJ2-3, with no clear D. Trimming shortened V by 6 bases and J by 2 bases, and 12 bases separated the two germline ends. The germline V gene has CDR1 SQVTM and CDR2 ANQGSEA. This CDR3 is 13 amino acids long. CDR3 bases: TGCAGCGTCGCCCATAGTGTCACAGATACGCAGTATTTT. Its protein product is CSVAHSVTDTQYF.

In nucleotides, the CDR3 is TGTGCCAGCAGTATGTGGGAGGGGGGTCAGCCCCAGCATTTT. It encodes CASSMWEGGQPQHF. This chain joins TRBV28 and TRBJ1-5; D perhaps matches TRBD1 (6 bases). From germline, CDR1 is MDHEN and CDR2 SYDVKM. The CDR3 length is 14 residues. V lost 5 bases, J lost 6 bases, and 14 bases lay in between. The entire variable domain, with the rest obtained from reference TRBV28 and TRBJ1-5, is as follows: DVKVTQSSRYLVKRTGEKVFLECVQDMDHENMFWYRQDPGLGLRLIYFSYDVKMKEKGDIPEGYSVSREKKERFSLILESASTNQTSMYLCASSMWEGGQPQHFGDGTRLSIL.

V gene TRBV4-3 combines with J gene TRBJ2-1, with 12 bases lining up with TRBD2. Germline CDR1 is LGHNA and CDR2 is YSLEER. The CDR3 runs to 17 residues. V was clipped by 1 base and J by 6 bases; unmatched bases: 7. CDR3 sequence (DNA): TGCGCCAGCAGCCAAGCAGCGACTAGCGGGAGTGTCAATGAGCAGTTCTTC. It translates to CASSQAATSGSVNEQFF.

The rearrangement joins TRBV6-1 to TRBJ1-3; D is unclear. V was trimmed by 3 bases and J by 0 bases, leaving 9 bases between them. CDR1 MNHNS and CDR2 SASEGT come from the germline V gene. The CDR3 has 15 residues. CDR3 residues: CASSDFTDSGNTIYF. In DNA form, the CDR3 reads TGTGCCAGCAGTGATTTTACTGACTCTGGAAACACCATATATTTT.

The CDR3 spells CASSYGLTIENTEAFF. The CDR3 DNA follows: TGCGCCAGCAGCTACGGTTTAACGATCGAGAACACTGAAGCTTTCTTT. The rearrangement links TRBV5-1 to TRBJ1-1; no reliable D call. Trimming took off 3 bases at V and 1 base at J, with 16 bases between the two ends. The CDR3 contains 16 residues. CDR1 SGHRS and CDR2 YFSETQ come from the germline V gene.

This chain connects TRBV12-5 to TRBJ2-1, with 12 bases that match TRBD1. V was pared by 0 bases and J by 4 bases, with 13 bases of the junction left unmatched. This CDR3 has 20 amino acids. From germline, CDR1 is LGHNT and CDR2 FRNRAP. CDR3 region: CASGLVLSLTGQGAYNEQFF. In nucleotides, the CDR3 is TGTGCTAGTGGTTTGGTGCTAAGTCTAACGGGACAGGGGGCTTACAATGAGCAGTTCTTC.

This clone appeared a single time. The chain links TRBV12-5 to TRBJ2-1, with D possibly TRBD1 on 5 matching bases. The CDR3 is 12 residues long. V was shortened by 7 bases and J by 7 bases, with 11 bases between the two germline ends. The germline V gene has CDR1 LGHNT and CDR2 FRNRAP. The CDR3 region has the DNA TGTGCTAGTGAGGCAGGGTCTAATGAGCAGTTCTTC. Amino acid sequence: CASEAGSNEQFF.

J is TRBJ2-1 and V is TRBV14; 10 bases align to TRBD2. Germline CDR1 is SGHDN and CDR2 is FVKESK. This CDR3 region has 16 residues. The trim removed 4 bases at V and 8 bases at J, leaving 11 bases unmatched. CDR3 sequence: CASSLLSGRNWDEQFF. DNA of the CDR3: TGTGCCAGCAGCCTTCTTAGCGGGAGGAATTGGGATGAGCAGTTCTTC. The variable domain in full, completed from reference TRBV14 and TRBJ2-1, reads EAGVTQFPSHSVIEKGQTVTLRCDPISGHDNLYWYRRVMGKEIKFLLHFVKESKQDESGMPNNRFLAERTGGTYSTLKVQPAELEDSGVYFCASSLLSGRNWDEQFFGPGTRLTVL.

The chain recombines TRBV15 with TRBJ1-2; unclear D gene. V was trimmed by 0 bases and J by 8 bases, leaving 13 bases between them. Germline V gene lookup returns CDR1 LNHNV and CDR2 YYDKDF (reference sequence). This CDR3 has 14 amino acids. Written as DNA, the CDR3 is TGTGCCACCAGCAGAGATCTAGAGGTTGGCGGCTACACCTTC. Its translation: CATSRDLEVGGYTF.

The CDR3 loop reads CASSPRQDSGNTIYF. The CDR3 nucleotides are TGTGCCAGCAGCCCCCGACAGGACTCTGGAAACACCATATATTTT. The chain uses TRBV9 and TRBJ1-3, with D perhaps matching TRBD1 (6 bases). CDR3 size: 15 residues. The V gene lost 4 bases and the J gene lost 0 bases, with 11 bases spanning the gap. Germline V lookup: CDR1 SGDLS, CDR2 YYNGEE.

The V gene is TRBV10-3, the J gene TRBJ1-6; 11 bases are shared with TRBD1. The CDR3 sequence is 17 residues long. Losses at the gene ends were 2 bases for V and 7 bases for J; bases not matched to a gene: 7. CDR1 and CDR2 from the germline V gene are ENHRY and SYGVKD. The CDR3 is CAISESGTGGRNSPLHF. For the CDR3, the DNA is TGTGCCATCAGTGAGAGCGGGACAGGGGGTCGGAATTCACCCCTCCACTTT.

The chain combines TRBV6-5 with TRBJ1-5; D is ambiguous. The CDR3 covers 13 residues. Germline CDR1 reads MNHEY; CDR2 reads SVGAGI. V dropped 0 bases and J dropped 7 bases, with 7 bases sitting between them. The CDR3 loop is CASSYSSGQPQHF. The DNA of the CDR3 is TGTGCCAGCAGTTACTCTTCCGGGCAGCCCCAGCATTTT.

The V and J genes are TRBV24-1 and TRBJ2-2; 7 bases match TRBD1. The germline gives CDR1 KGHDR, CDR2 SFDVKD. V was pared by 3 bases and J by 1 base, with 4 bases of the junction left unmatched. The CDR3 totals 16 residues. Here the CDR3 reads CATSDLRDRNTGELFF. Written as DNA, the CDR3 is TGTGCCACCAGTGATCTAAGGGACAGGAACACCGGGGAGCTGTTTTTT.

V is TRBV6-4 and J is TRBJ2-7; perhaps TRBD2 as D (5 bases). V shed 4 bases and J shed 0 bases, with 19 bases lying between them. Germline-derived CDR1 and CDR2 are MRHNA and SNTAGT. This CDR3 has 17 amino acids. CDR3 sequence reads: CASSVLLLRAASYEQYF. CDR3 sequence (DNA): TGTGCCAGCAGTGTCCTTCTTTTGCGGGCGGCCTCCTACGAGCAGTACTTC.

This clone was counted between two and nine times. This sequence joins TRBV4-1 and TRBJ1-1; TRBD1 is a possible D gene (6 bases). Germline V gene data show CDR1 as MGHRA and CDR2 as YSYEKL. CDR3 length: 15 amino acids. V dropped 0 bases and J dropped 7 bases, with 15 bases sitting between them. CDR3 region: CASSQEVTGQGEAFF. CDR3 bases: TGCGCCAGCAGCCAAGAAGTGACAGGCCAGGGTGAAGCTTTCTTT.

The V gene is TRBV24-1, the J gene TRBJ1-2, with TRBD1 matching 8 bases. Germline CDR1 reads KGHDR; CDR2 reads SFDVKD. The CDR3 is 15 amino acids. V shed 4 bases, J shed 5 bases, and the junction held 8 bases outside the gene matches. CDR3: CATSDFRTGSYGYTF. The DNA for the CDR3 is TGTGCCACCAGTGACTTTCGGACAGGGTCGTATGGCTACACCTTC.

This chain links TRBV10-1 with TRBJ2-7; 7 nucleotides line up with TRBD2. Per germline, CDR1 WNHNN and CDR2 SYGVQD (reference sequence). This CDR3 has 14 residues. Losses at the gene ends were 10 bases for V and 5 bases for J; bases not matched to a gene: 14. The DNA for the CDR3 is TGCGCCACCTCCACCCCAACTGGGGGGGACGAGCAGTACTTC. It is translated as CATSTPTGGDEQYF.